The 11 T cell receptor beta chains in this list originate from one sample, sequenced in a study of blood T cell repertoires in COVID-19. Repertoires were generated with immunoSEQ multiplex PCR, while TCRdb's copy carries only in-frame clones and drops some. The profile shows roughly 300,000 clones, around 88% of them singletons. Sequencing was carried out using peripheral blood. The receptors come from a woman aged 45 to 65 with acute or convalescent COVID-19.

V is TRBV10-3 and J is TRBJ2-3; possible D gene TRBD1, 5 bases. The CDR3 spans 12 residues. Germline lookup yields CDR1 ENHRY and CDR2 SYGVKD. The V gene lost 6 bases and the J gene lost 2 bases, with 6 bases spanning the gap. The CDR3 region has the DNA TGTGCCATCAGGGACAACACAGATACGCAGTATTTT. Amino acid sequence: CAIRDNTDTQYF.

The rearrangement joins TRBV9 to TRBJ2-6; D not resolved. The CDR3 sequence is 17 residues long. V was shortened by 4 bases and J by 0 bases, with 14 bases between the two germline ends. Germline CDR1 and CDR2: SGDLS and YYNGEE. The CDR3 DNA reads TGTGCCAGCAGCCCCTCGTTAGCCTTCTCTGGGGCCAACGTCCTGACTTTC. It codes for CASSPSLAFSGANVLTF.

The chain couples TRBV5-1 to TRBJ2-1; D uncertain. Germline lookup yields CDR1 SGHRS and CDR2 YFSETQ. With 1 base removed from V and 6 bases from J, the gap between germline ends came to 8 bases. The length of the CDR3 is 13 residues. The CDR3 bases are TGCGCCAGCAGCTTGAGTGGGCCCAATGAGCAGTTCTTC. It encodes CASSLSGPNEQFF.

The rearrangement links TRBV7-2 to TRBJ1-1, with 9 positions matching TRBD1. Per the germline V gene, CDR1 is SGHTA and CDR2 is FQGNSA. CDR3 length: 16 residues. V lost 5 bases to trimming and J lost 7 bases; unmatched junction nucleotides: 14. CDR3 DNA: TGTGCCAGCAGCCAACTACCACAGGGGGCCGGGGGTGAAGCTTTCTTT. Amino acid sequence: CASSQLPQGAGGEAFF.

The chain joins TRBV19 to TRBJ2-6; 7 nucleotides align to TRBD1. In germline, CDR1 is LNHDA, CDR2 SQIVND (reference sequence). The CDR3 spans 15 residues. Germline trimming cut 3 bases from V and 2 bases from J; bases unmatched to any gene: 1. CDR3 bases: TGTGCCAGTAGTATGACAGGGACTGGGGCCAACGTCCTGACTTTC. Translation: CASSMTGTGANVLTF.

This clone was seen just once. This sequence joins TRBV4-2 and TRBJ1-1, with 7 bases fitting TRBD1. The CDR3 totals 16 residues. V shed 4 bases and J 8 bases; nucleotides not matched to a gene: 16. Per the germline V gene, CDR1 is LGHNA and CDR2 is YNFKEQ. The CDR3 sequence: CASSRAGGTAGQEAFF. The DNA for the CDR3 is TGTGCCAGCAGCCGAGCCGGAGGGACAGCCGGGCAGGAAGCTTTCTTT.

The genes are TRBV10-1 and TRBJ1-2; D is ambiguous. Per the germline V gene, CDR1 is WNHNN and CDR2 is SYGVQD (reference sequence). The CDR3 is made up of 13 amino acids. The V and J ends lost 3 bases and 3 bases respectively, with 8 bases between them. The CDR3 nucleotides are TGCGCCAGCAGTGATTTGGCGGACTATGGCTACACCTTC. It translates to CASSDLADYGYTF.

The chain joins TRBV19 to TRBJ2-1, with D possibly being TRBD1 (6 bases). CDR3 length: 13 residues. The germline V gene has CDR1 LNHDA and CDR2 SQIVND (reference sequence). Between the trimmed V and J ends, which lost 9 bases and 8 bases, there was a span of 17 bases. The CDR3 here is CASLDRSGDEQFF. The CDR3 DNA sequence: TGTGCCAGCTTGGACAGATCCGGGGATGAGCAGTTCTTC.

V gene TRBV29-1 combines with J gene TRBJ2-1, with D tentatively TRBD1 (5 bases). Trimming cost V 7 bases and J 7 bases, with 17 bases left between them. The CDR3 runs to 13 residues. The germline gives CDR1 SQVTM, CDR2 ANQGSEA. The DNA of the CDR3 is TGCAGCGGGAGCCCGACAGTTTTGAATGAGCAGTTCTTC. It codes for CSGSPTVLNEQFF.

The gene calls are TRBV13 and TRBJ1-5; 10 bases are shared with TRBD1. J lost 2 bases, V lost 0 bases, and 7 bases had no gene match. The germline CDR1 and CDR2 sequences are PRHDT and FYEKMQ (reference sequence). This CDR3 spans 18 amino acids. CDR3 loop: CASSLGPTGTGGNQPQHF. The CDR3 region has the DNA TGTGCCAGCAGCTTAGGCCCGACCGGGACAGGGGGCAATCAGCCCCAGCATTTT.

CDR3 coding DNA: TGCGCCAGCAGCGGCCGGGACAGTTTAATCGCCGGGGAGCTGTTTTTT. Its translation: CASSGRDSLIAGELFF. The chain combines TRBV5-1 with TRBJ2-2, with 7 bases fitting TRBD1. The length of the CDR3 is 16 residues. CDR1 and CDR2 (germline): SGHRS, YFSETQ. V trimming: 4 bases; J trimming: 6 bases; junction bases outside the gene matches: 12.